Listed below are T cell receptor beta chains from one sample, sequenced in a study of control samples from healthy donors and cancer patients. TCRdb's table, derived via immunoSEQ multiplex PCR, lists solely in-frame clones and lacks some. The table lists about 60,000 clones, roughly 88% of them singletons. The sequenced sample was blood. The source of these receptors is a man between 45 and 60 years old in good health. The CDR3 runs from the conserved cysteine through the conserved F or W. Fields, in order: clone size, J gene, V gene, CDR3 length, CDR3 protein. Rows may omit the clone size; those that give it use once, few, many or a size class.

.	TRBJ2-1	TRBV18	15	CASSPRTGPGNEQFF
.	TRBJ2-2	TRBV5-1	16	CASSLTTVLNTGELFF
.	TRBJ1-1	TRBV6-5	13	CASSRAVNTEAFF
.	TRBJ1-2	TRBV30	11	CAWTDRRVYTF
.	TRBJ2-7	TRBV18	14	CASSPNRITYEQYF
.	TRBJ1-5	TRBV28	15	CASSSTGIGGQPQHF
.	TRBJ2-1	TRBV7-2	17	CASSPNLLAARHNEQFF
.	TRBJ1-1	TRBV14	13	CASSQEILTEAFF
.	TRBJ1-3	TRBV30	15	CAWTPDEYSGNTIYF
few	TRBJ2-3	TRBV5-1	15	CASRPRPGGGDTQYF
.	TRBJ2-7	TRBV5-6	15	CASSLPGDMGGEQYF
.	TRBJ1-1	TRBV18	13	CASSQGENTEAFF
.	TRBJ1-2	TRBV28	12	CASTLQGYGYTF
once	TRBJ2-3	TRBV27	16	CASSLIRRETTDTQYF
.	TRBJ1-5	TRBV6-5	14	CASSYRASNQPQHF
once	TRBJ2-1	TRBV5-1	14	CASSLAEVHNEQFF
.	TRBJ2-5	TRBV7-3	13	CASSRTGEETQYF
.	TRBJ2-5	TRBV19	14	CATTYRGDQETQYF
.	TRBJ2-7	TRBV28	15	CASSTHRGSPYEQYF
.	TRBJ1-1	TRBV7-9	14	CASSLVAGDTEAFF
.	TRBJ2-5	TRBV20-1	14	CSASSTSRGETQYF
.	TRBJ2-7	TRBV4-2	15	CASSQDLAGGDEQYF
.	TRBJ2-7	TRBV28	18	CASSPAGTSGRISYEQYF
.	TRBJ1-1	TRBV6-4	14	CASSLEPGVTEAFF
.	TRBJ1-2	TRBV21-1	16	CASFLKRTGGTYGYTF
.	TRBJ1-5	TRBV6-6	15	CASSSAGQGERPQHF
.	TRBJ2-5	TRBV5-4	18	CASSPPPGLGWRGETQYF
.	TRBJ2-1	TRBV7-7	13	CASSVAAYNEQFF
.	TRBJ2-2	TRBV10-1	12	CASRAEAGELFF
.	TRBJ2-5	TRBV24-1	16	CATSDLGGSVGETQYF
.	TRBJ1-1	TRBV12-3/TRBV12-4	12	CASRGVNTEAFF
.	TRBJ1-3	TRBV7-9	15	CASSTQGLNGNTIYF
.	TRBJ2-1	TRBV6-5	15	CASSIAGGFYNEQFF
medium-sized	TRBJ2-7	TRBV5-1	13	CASSLKGPGEQYF
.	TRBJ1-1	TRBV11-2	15	CASSWSSGGGTEAFF
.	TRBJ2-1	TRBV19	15	CASSSGQVTYNEQFF
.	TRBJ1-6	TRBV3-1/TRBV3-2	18	CASSQGHSWTGRYSPLHF
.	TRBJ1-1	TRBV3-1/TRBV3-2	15	CASSPRLALGTEAFF
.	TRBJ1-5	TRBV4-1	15	CASSQESRGNQPQHF
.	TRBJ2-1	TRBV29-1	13	CSVRRQGATEQFF
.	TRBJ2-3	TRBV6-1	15	CASSEWGQGTDTQYF
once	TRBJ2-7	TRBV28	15	CASRSDVFFSYEQYF
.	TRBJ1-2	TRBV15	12	CATSHPGYGYTF
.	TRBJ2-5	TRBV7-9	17	CASSLLSDGRAGETQYF
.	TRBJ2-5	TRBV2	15	CASRGWGSAQETQYF
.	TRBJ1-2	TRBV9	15	CASSVAPEGRGGYTF
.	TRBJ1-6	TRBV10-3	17	CAISDPDRGSYNSPLHF
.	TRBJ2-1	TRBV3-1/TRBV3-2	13	CASSPGVVTEQFF
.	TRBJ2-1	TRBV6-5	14	CASSYPGGNNEQFF
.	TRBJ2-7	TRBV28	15	CASSSTGTGDYEQYF
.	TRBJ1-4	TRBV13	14	CASRPQAEEEKLFF
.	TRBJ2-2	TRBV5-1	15	CASRWTSGSSGELFF
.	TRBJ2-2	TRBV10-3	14	CAISGTGGTGELFF
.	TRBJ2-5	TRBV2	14	CASRAGAGQETQYF
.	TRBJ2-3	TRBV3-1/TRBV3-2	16	CASSSGGGTSTDTQYF
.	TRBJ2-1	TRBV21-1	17	CASSKALWERGRDEQFF